The present TCR beta chain was sequenced within a study of cytomegalovirus exposure and HLA in healthy donors. This clone was seen only a few times. Germline assignment: CDR1 MNHEY and CDR2 SVGAGI. This CDR3 has 12 residues. The V end lost 4 bases, the J end lost 3 bases, and 6 bases lay between the germline ends. The PCR had 60 Vbeta and 13 Jbeta primers. Generated by immunoSEQ multiplex PCR, the TCRdb table keeps only in-frame clones and is missing some. The repertoire holds 210,000 or so clones, with 78% as singletons. This chain connects TRBV6-5 to TRBJ1-1, with unresolved D. Sample: PBMCs. The receptor's source is a boy aged 10-17 years in good health and CMV-seronegative. The CDR3 reads CASSSGYTEAFF. DNA for the CDR3: TGTGCCAGCAGTTCGGGATACACTGAAGCTTTCTTT.